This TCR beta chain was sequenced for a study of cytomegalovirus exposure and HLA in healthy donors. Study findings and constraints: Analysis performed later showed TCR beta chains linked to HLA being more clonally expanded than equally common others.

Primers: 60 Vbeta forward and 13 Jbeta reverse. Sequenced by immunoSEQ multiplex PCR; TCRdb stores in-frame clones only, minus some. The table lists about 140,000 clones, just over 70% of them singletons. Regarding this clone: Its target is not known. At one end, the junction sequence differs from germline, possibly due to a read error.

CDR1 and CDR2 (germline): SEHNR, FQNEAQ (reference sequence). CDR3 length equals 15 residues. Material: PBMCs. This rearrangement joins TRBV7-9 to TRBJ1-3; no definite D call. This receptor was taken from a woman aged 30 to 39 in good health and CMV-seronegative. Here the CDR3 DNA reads TGTTCCAGCAGCTTAGGCCTGGGCGCGGGAAACACCATATATTTT. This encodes CSSSLGLGAGNTIYF.